The next 15 T cell receptor beta chains were all read from a single sample in a study of blood T cell repertoires in COVID-19. Profiling relied on immunoSEQ multiplex PCR, and the TCRdb table lists in-frame clones only, not all of them. The sample lists approximately 200,000 clones; roughly 84% were seen once. The sample comprised peripheral blood. The receptors originated from a person aged 70 to 85 with COVID-19, enrolled during active disease.

For the CDR3, the DNA is TGTGCCAGTACTCATATGACAGGGGTTTATCGAGCTGGCTACACCTTC. Translating gives CASTHMTGVYRAGYTF. The chain employs TRBV19 and TRBJ1-2; 8 bases line up with TRBD1. The V gene's germline CDR1 is LNHDA and CDR2 SQIVND (reference sequence). V dropped 7 bases and J dropped 7; count of bases not matched to a gene: 17. This CDR3 has 16 amino acids. Together with reference TRBV19 and TRBJ1-2, the CDR3 gives the full variable domain: DGGITQSPKYLFRKEGQNVTLSCEQNLNHDAMYWYRQDPGQGLRLIYYSQIVNDFQKGDIAEGYSVSREKKESFPLTVTSAQKNPTAFYLCASTHMTGVYRAGYTFGSGTRLTVV.

J is TRBJ2-3 and V is TRBV7-3, with a tentative D call TRBD1 (5 bases). CDR1 and CDR2 (germline): SGHTA, FQGTGA. The CDR3 covers 14 residues. The V and J ends lost 3 bases and 2 bases respectively, with 9 bases between them. The CDR3 DNA sequence: TGTGCCAGCAGCTTGGGGCCTCTCACAGATACGCAGTATTTT. Residues: CASSLGPLTDTQYF.

This clone was seen only once. The V and J genes are TRBV3-1 (or the pseudogene TRBV3-2) and TRBJ2-7, with 7 bases lining up with TRBD2. The CDR3 sequence is 14 residues long. Losses at the gene ends were 4 bases for V and 4 bases for J; bases not matched to a gene: 7. Germline V gene lookup returns CDR1 LGHDT and CDR2 YNNKEL (reference sequence). The CDR3 DNA is TGTGCCAGCAGCCCAAACGGGGGGTCGTACGAGCAGTACTTC. This gives the protein CASSPNGGSYEQYF.

The CDR3 DNA reads as TGTGCCACCAGTGATTTGTCGGGGGGACAGAACACCGGGGAGCTGTTTTTT. Its protein is CATSDLSGGQNTGELFF. The rearrangement links TRBV24-1 to TRBJ2-2; perhaps TRBD2 as D (7 bases). Looked up from germline, CDR1 is KGHDR and CDR2 is SFDVKD. The CDR3 runs 17 residues. V gave up 0 bases and J gave up 1 base, with 11 bases separating them.

The chain couples TRBV18 to TRBJ2-2, with 10 bases matching TRBD2. The CDR3 extends over 15 amino acids. J lost 6 bases, V lost 3 bases, and 4 bases had no gene match. The germline V gene has CDR1 KGHSH and CDR2 LQKENI. The chain's CDR3 is CASSPLAGEAGELFF. CDR3 DNA sequence: TGTGCCAGCTCACCTCTAGCGGGAGAGGCCGGGGAGCTGTTTTTT.

Turning to this clone: The sample has other DNA sequences that encode this CDR3 too. The chain recombines TRBV12-3 or TRBV12-4 with TRBJ1-3; D not resolved. The length of the CDR3 is 13 residues. V shed 5 bases and J shed 0 bases, with 5 bases lying between them. In DNA, the CDR3 is TGTGCCAGCAGTCCTGTCTCTGGAAACACCATATATTTT. Protein sequence: CASSPVSGNTIYF.

The V and J genes are TRBV3-1 (or the pseudogene TRBV3-2) and TRBJ2-5, with 9 bases aligning to TRBD1. V lost 3 bases to trimming and J lost 13 bases; unmatched junction nucleotides: 9. CDR3 length equals 13 residues. Germline values: CDR1 LGHDT, CDR2 YNNKEL (reference sequence). CDR3 sequence (DNA): TGTGCCAGCAGCCAGGACAGGGGACTCGCTGGGTACTTC. This gives the protein CASSQDRGLAGYF.

Only one count was recorded for this clone. The V call is TRBV19, the J call TRBJ1-5, with TRBD1 matching 12 bases. The CDR3 has 18 amino acids. V shed 1 base, J shed 6 bases, and the junction held 10 bases outside the gene matches. The germline V gene encodes CDR1 LNHDA and CDR2 SQIVND (reference sequence). The CDR3 nucleotides are TGTGCCAGTAGTATAGGCTTCGGGACAGGGGGCGTTCGTCAGCCCCAGCATTTT. It yields the protein CASSIGFGTGGVRQPQHF. Together with reference TRBV19 and TRBJ1-5, the CDR3 gives the full variable domain: DGGITQSPKYLFRKEGQNVTLSCEQNLNHDAMYWYRQDPGQGLRLIYYSQIVNDFQKGDIAEGYSVSREKKESFPLTVTSAQKNPTAFYLCASSIGFGTGGVRQPQHFGDGTRLSIL.

This chain links TRBV7-8 with TRBJ2-7; the match to TRBD2 covers 7 bases. Trimming at V came to 3 bases and at J to 2 bases, leaving 4 bases not matched to a gene. Germline CDR1 is SGHVS and CDR2 is FQNEAQ. There are 14 residues in the CDR3. The DNA for the CDR3 is TGTGCCAGCAGCTTGCCTAGCGGAACCTACGAGCAGTACTTC. Its translation: CASSLPSGTYEQYF.

The CDR3 is CASSIEGRTGVTGELFF. DNA for the CDR3: TGTGCCAGCAGCATAGAAGGGAGGACAGGGGTAACCGGGGAGCTGTTTTTT. The gene calls are TRBV7-2 and TRBJ2-2; 9 positions agree with TRBD1. Germline V CDR1 and CDR2: SGHTA, FQGNSA. V was clipped by 5 bases and J by 5 bases; unmatched bases: 12. The CDR3 covers 17 residues.

V is TRBV6-1 and J is TRBJ2-1, with TRBD2 matching 8 bases. The CDR3 is 15 amino acids. Germline-derived CDR1 and CDR2 are MNHNS and SASEGT. V dropped 3 bases and J dropped 5; count of bases not matched to a gene: 6. In DNA, the CDR3 is TGTGCCAGCAGTGATAGCGGGAAAAGGAACAATGAGCAGTTCTTC. Translation gives CASSDSGKRNNEQFF.

This chain links TRBV7-2 with TRBJ2-1; D is perhaps TRBD2 (7 bases). There are 18 residues in the CDR3. The germline gives CDR1 SGHTA, CDR2 FQGNSA. V lost 5 bases, J lost 1 base, and 21 bases lay in between. The DNA of the CDR3 is TGTGCCAGCAGCCCTTTCTCACTAGGGGGGGGGTCCTACAATGAGCAGTTCTTC. Translation: CASSPFSLGGGSYNEQFF.

This clone was found a few times. The J gene is TRBJ2-7, the V gene TRBV5-1, with a tentative D call TRBD2 (5 bases). Germline-derived CDR1 and CDR2 are SGHRS and YFSETQ. The CDR3 covers 14 residues. V lost 0 bases, J lost 3 bases, and 10 bases lay in between. Here the CDR3 DNA reads TGCGCCAGCAGCTTGGTGCCCGGGGACTACGAGCAGTACTTC. Residues: CASSLVPGDYEQYF.

This clone was recorded only once. The V call is TRBV5-6, the J call TRBJ1-3; possible D gene TRBD1, 5 bases. CDR3 length: 15 residues. Trimming took 4 bases from V and 4 from J, leaving 15 bases between them. Germline CDR1 SGHDT, CDR2 YYEEEE. For the CDR3, the DNA is TGTGCCAGCAGCCCTGAGGGGACTTTCGGAAACACCATATATTTT. It is translated as CASSPEGTFGNTIYF.

The gene calls are TRBV11-2 and TRBJ2-1, with D possibly TRBD2 on 7 matching bases. Germline CDR1 SGHAT, CDR2 FQNNGV. This CDR3 region has 14 residues. V gave up 4 bases and J gave up 9 bases, with 16 bases separating them. The CDR3 DNA reads TGTGCCAGCAGCTCCTTGGGAAGGGGGGGTGAGCAGTTCTTC. This gives the protein CASSSLGRGGEQFF.